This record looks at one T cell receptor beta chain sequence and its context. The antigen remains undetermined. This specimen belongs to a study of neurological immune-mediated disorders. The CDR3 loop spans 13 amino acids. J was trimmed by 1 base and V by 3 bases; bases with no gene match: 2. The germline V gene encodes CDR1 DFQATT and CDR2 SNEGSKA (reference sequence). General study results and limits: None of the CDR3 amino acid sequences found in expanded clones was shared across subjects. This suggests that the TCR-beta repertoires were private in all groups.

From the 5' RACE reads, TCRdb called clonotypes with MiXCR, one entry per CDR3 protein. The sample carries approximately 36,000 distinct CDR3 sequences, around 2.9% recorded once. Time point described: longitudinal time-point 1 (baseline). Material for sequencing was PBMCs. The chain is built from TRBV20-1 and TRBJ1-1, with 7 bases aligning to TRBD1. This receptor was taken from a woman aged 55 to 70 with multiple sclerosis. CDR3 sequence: CSARGTANTEAFF. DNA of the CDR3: TGCAGTGCTAGGGGGACAGCGAACACTGAAGCTTTCTTT.